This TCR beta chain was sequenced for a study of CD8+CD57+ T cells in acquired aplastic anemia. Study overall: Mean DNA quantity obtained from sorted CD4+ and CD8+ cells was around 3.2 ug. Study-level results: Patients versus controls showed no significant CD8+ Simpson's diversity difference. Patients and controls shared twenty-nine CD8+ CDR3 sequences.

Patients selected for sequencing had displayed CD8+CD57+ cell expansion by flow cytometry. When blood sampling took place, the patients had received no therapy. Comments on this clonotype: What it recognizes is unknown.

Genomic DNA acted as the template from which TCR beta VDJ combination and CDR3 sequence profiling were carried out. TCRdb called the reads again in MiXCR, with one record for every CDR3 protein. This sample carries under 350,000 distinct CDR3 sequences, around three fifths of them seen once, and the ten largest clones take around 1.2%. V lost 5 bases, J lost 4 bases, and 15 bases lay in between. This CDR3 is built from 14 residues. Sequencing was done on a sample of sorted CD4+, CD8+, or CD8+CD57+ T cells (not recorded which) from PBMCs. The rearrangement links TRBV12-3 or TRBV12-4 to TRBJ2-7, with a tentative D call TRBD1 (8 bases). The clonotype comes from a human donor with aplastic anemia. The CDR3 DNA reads TGTGCCAGCAGTACACAGGGGGGGGGTTACGAGCAGTACTTC. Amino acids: CASSTQGGGYEQYF.